This T cell receptor (beta chain) came from a study of shared clonotypes between healthy human individuals. About 90 million PBMCs were counted before genomic DNA extraction. Roughly 300 ng DNA, roughly 30,000 T cell genomes, went into unsorted PBMC replicate PCRs. Clones were read by immunoSEQ multiplex PCR, and TCRdb kept only the in-frame ones, dropping some. Among fewer than 650,000 clones listed, around 80% were seen once. Notes on the study in general: It was only blood that was sampled, and tissue repertoires likely differ.

Turning to this clone: Its target is not known.

Trimming removed 11 bases from V and 2 bases from J, with 20 bases in between. Per the germline V gene, CDR1 is MNHNS and CDR2 is SASEGT. This CDR3 contains 15 residues. Material: PBMCs. V and J are TRBV6-1 and TRBJ2-3, with D maybe TRBD2 (6 bases). The source of this sequence is a woman in her forties in good health. Some clones in this sample may be carry-over from other donors' samples. The CDR3, as DNA: TGTGCCGGTAAATATAGCGGAGCCATCACAGATACGCAGTATTTT. This encodes CAGKYSGAITDTQYF.